This is a list of T cell receptor beta chains from one sample in a study of OX40 agonist ivuxolimab in advanced cancers. Data came from immunoSEQ multiplex PCR; TCRdb stores just in-frame clones and leaves some out. This sample has 40,000 or so clones, with about 90% found just once. This material consisted of CD4+ or CD8+ T cells sorted from blood, taken in a trial of the OX40 agonist ivuxolimab. The receptors originated from an adult with an advanced solid tumor such as melanoma, head and neck, liver or kidney cancer. CDR3s include the opening cysteine and the closing phenylalanine or tryptophan. D genes are given only for firm matches. Not every row has a clone size; where given, it reads once, few, many or a size class.

J: TRBJ2-3; size: -; length: 18; D: -; V: TRBV9; DNA: TGTGCCAGCAGCGGGGGGGTCATCGCAGGCCCCCGCACAGATACGCAGTATTTT; CDR3: CASSGGVIAGPRTDTQYF
J: TRBJ2-7; size: -; length: 15; D: -; V: TRBV4-1; DNA: TGCGCCAGCAGCCAAGAGTTGGGGATAGGCTACGAGCAGTACTTC; CDR3: CASSQELGIGYEQYF
J: TRBJ1-6; size: -; length: 15; D: -; V: TRBV9; DNA: TGTGCCAGCAGCGTAGATGACAGGTGGAATTCACCCCTCCACTTT; CDR3: CASSVDDRWNSPLHF
J: TRBJ2-7; size: -; length: 15; D: TRBD2; V: TRBV7-7; DNA: TGTGCTAGCAGCCCAGGTTCGGGGGGGGCCTACGAGCAGTACTTC; CDR3: CASSPGSGGAYEQYF
J: TRBJ2-5; size: -; length: 13; D: -; V: TRBV6-6; DNA: TGTGCCAGCAGAGGGGCTACCAGGCAGACCCAGTACTTC; CDR3: CASRGATRQTQYF
J: TRBJ1-1; size: once; length: 14; D: -; V: TRBV21-1; DNA: TGTGCCAGCAGCAAAGGGTTCCCGAACACTGAAGCTTTCTTT; CDR3: CASSKGFPNTEAFF
J: TRBJ1-5; size: -; length: 18; D: -; V: TRBV28; DNA: TGTGCCAGCAGTTTTGGGAGTGTCGCCCGATATAGCAATCAGCCCCAGCATTTT; CDR3: CASSFGSVARYSNQPQHF
J: TRBJ2-2; size: -; length: 15; D: TRBD1; V: TRBV6-5; DNA: TGTGCCAGCAGTAAGGGACAGACCTATAGCGGGGAGCTGTTTTTT; CDR3: CASSKGQTYSGELFF
J: TRBJ2-3; size: -; length: 16; D: -; V: TRBV14; DNA: TGTGCCAGCAGCCGGAAAAGGCACGAAGGGACAGATACGCAGTATTTT; CDR3: CASSRKRHEGTDTQYF
J: TRBJ2-5; size: -; length: 16; D: -; V: TRBV5-6; DNA: TGTGCCAGCAGCTATAGCACAGGGCCCCTACAAGAGACCCAGTACTTC; CDR3: CASSYSTGPLQETQYF
J: TRBJ1-2; size: -; length: 16; D: -; V: TRBV27; DNA: TGTGCCAGCTCACACGGGACGCCGATGGCTAACTATGGCTACACCTTC; CDR3: CASSHGTPMANYGYTF
J: TRBJ2-2; size: once; length: 15; D: -; V: TRBV9; DNA: TGTGCCAGCAGCGTAGAGGGTGGCGGGACCGGGGAGCTGTTTTTT; CDR3: CASSVEGGGTGELFF
J: TRBJ2-7; size: -; length: 14; D: -; V: TRBV7-8; DNA: TGTGCCAGCAGCTTAGCCGGAGTGGGGGGCGAGCAGTACTTC; CDR3: CASSLAGVGGEQYF
J: TRBJ1-5; size: -; length: 15; D: -; V: TRBV28; DNA: TGTGCCAGCAGCCTCGGGACACATAGCAATCAGCCCCAGCATTTT; CDR3: CASSLGTHSNQPQHF
J: TRBJ2-1; size: -; length: 15; D: -; V: TRBV7-7; DNA: TGTGCCAGCAGCTTAGATGCCAACTCCTACAATGAGCAGTTCTTC; CDR3: CASSLDANSYNEQFF
J: TRBJ2-5; size: -; length: 13; D: -; V: TRBV7-6; DNA: TGTGCCAGCAGCCTCCGGTACCAAGAGACCCAGTACTTC; CDR3: CASSLRYQETQYF
J: TRBJ2-7; size: -; length: 15; D: TRBD1; V: TRBV11-2; DNA: TGTGCCAGCAGCTTAGGGGCGGGACAGGGCTACGAGCAGTACTTC; CDR3: CASSLGAGQGYEQYF
J: TRBJ2-1; size: -; length: 15; D: -; V: TRBV4-1; DNA: TGCGCCAGCAGCCATGTTTACTCGACATACAATGAGCAGTTCTTC; CDR3: CASSHVYSTYNEQFF
J: TRBJ2-1; size: -; length: 16; D: TRBD2; V: TRBV11-2; DNA: TGTGCCAGCAGACCAAACCTAGCGGGAGGGGACAATGAGCAGTTCTTC; CDR3: CASRPNLAGGDNEQFF
J: TRBJ1-1; size: once; length: 12; D: -; V: TRBV4-3; DNA: TGCGCCAGCAGCCAATTGGGGACTGAAGCTTTCTTT; CDR3: CASSQLGTEAFF
J: TRBJ2-1; size: -; length: 14; D: -; V: TRBV6-1; DNA: TGTGCCAGCAGTAGGCTAAGGGGCCCCAATGAGCAGTTCTTC; CDR3: CASSRLRGPNEQFF
J: TRBJ2-1; size: -; length: 16; D: -; V: TRBV9; DNA: TGTGCCAGCAGCGTAGAAGGGGGGATTGGGCCAAATGAGCAGTTCTTC; CDR3: CASSVEGGIGPNEQFF
J: TRBJ2-1; size: -; length: 15; D: TRBD2; V: TRBV18; DNA: TGTGCCAGCTCACACACTAGCGGGGGAGGAAATGAGCAGTTCTTC; CDR3: CASSHTSGGGNEQFF
J: TRBJ2-1; size: -; length: 15; D: TRBD2; V: TRBV27; DNA: TGTGCCAGCAGTCTAAGCGGGAGCCGGTCTGGTGAGCAGTTCTTC; CDR3: CASSLSGSRSGEQFF
J: TRBJ1-2; size: -; length: 13; D: -; V: TRBV11-2; DNA: TGTGCCAGCAGCTTCGGGGGTGACTATGGCTACACCTTC; CDR3: CASSFGGDYGYTF
J: TRBJ1-1; size: -; length: 13; D: -; V: TRBV6-5; DNA: TGTGCCAGCAGTTATAACACGAACACTGAAGCTTTCTTT; CDR3: CASSYNTNTEAFF
J: TRBJ2-5; size: -; length: 13; D: -; V: TRBV5-1; DNA: TGCGCCAGCAGCTTCACGTATCAAGAGACCCAGTACTTC; CDR3: CASSFTYQETQYF
J: TRBJ2-1; size: few; length: 19; D: TRBD1; V: TRBV7-8; DNA: TGTGCCAGCAGCTCCCCGCCGTCAGACAGGGGCTTCCTCGGCAATGAGCAGTTCTTC; CDR3: CASSSPPSDRGFLGNEQFF
J: TRBJ1-4; size: -; length: 13; D: -; V: TRBV6-6; DNA: TGTGCCAGCGAGGGTGTGACTAATGAAAAACTGTTTTTT; CDR3: CASEGVTNEKLFF
J: TRBJ1-4; size: -; length: 15; D: -; V: TRBV2; DNA: TGTGCCAGCAAGGAGGGGCCGAGCACTAATGAAAAACTGTTTTTT; CDR3: CASKEGPSTNEKLFF
J: TRBJ1-2; size: -; length: 16; D: TRBD1; V: TRBV14; DNA: TGTGCCAGCAGCCTTTCCGGGACAGGGGGAGAGGATGGCTACACCTTC; CDR3: CASSLSGTGGEDGYTF
J: TRBJ2-7; size: -; length: 16; D: -; V: TRBV7-9; DNA: TGTGCCAGCAGCTTAGGTGAAGGGACGGTAGCGGACGAGCAGTACTTC; CDR3: CASSLGEGTVADEQYF
J: TRBJ2-3; size: -; length: 16; D: TRBD2; V: TRBV16; DNA: TGTGCCAGCAGCCCCACACCCGGCGGGGGTCCAGATACGCAGTATTTT; CDR3: CASSPTPGGGPDTQYF
J: TRBJ2-1; size: -; length: 15; D: -; V: TRBV13; DNA: TGTGCCAGCAGCTTGGGGTCGGGTGTCGACAATGAGCAGTTCTTC; CDR3: CASSLGSGVDNEQFF
J: TRBJ1-1; size: -; length: 14; D: -; V: TRBV2; DNA: TGTGCCAGCAGTGCGGGGACCTGGGACACTGAAGCTTTCTTT; CDR3: CASSAGTWDTEAFF
J: TRBJ2-6; size: -; length: 18; D: -; V: TRBV7-9; DNA: TGTGCCAGCAGCTCGGGACATGGAGTCGACACTGGGGCCAACGTCCTGACTTTC; CDR3: CASSSGHGVDTGANVLTF
J: TRBJ1-2; size: -; length: 17; D: -; V: TRBV9; DNA: TGTGCCAGCAGCCTTACTTGGACAGACTGGGAAGTTAATGGCTACACCTTC; CDR3: CASSLTWTDWEVNGYTF
J: TRBJ2-1; size: -; length: 15; D: TRBD2; V: TRBV5-1; DNA: TGCGCCAGCAGCTTGGATAGCGGGAGGGTGGGTGAGCAGTTCTTC; CDR3: CASSLDSGRVGEQFF
J: TRBJ2-1; size: -; length: 12; D: -; V: TRBV19; DNA: TGTGCCAGTAAAGGCTCGGGAGAAGCACAGTTCTTC; CDR3: CASKGSGEAQFF
J: TRBJ2-1; size: -; length: 13; D: TRBD2; V: TRBV29-1; DNA: TGCAGCGTTGAATCGACTAGCGGCAATGAGCAGTTCTTC; CDR3: CSVESTSGNEQFF
J: TRBJ1-3; size: -; length: 13; D: -; V: TRBV6-8; DNA: TGTGCCAGCAGCGGTAGGTTAGGAAACACCATATATTTT; CDR3: CASSGRLGNTIYF
J: TRBJ1-1; size: -; length: 15; D: -; V: TRBV13; DNA: TGTGCCAGCAGCTTAGTCCTGGGGGAGGAGGCTGAAGCTTTCTTT; CDR3: CASSLVLGEEAEAFF
J: TRBJ2-7; size: -; length: 19; D: -; V: TRBV5-5; DNA: TGTGCCAGCAGCCTACGAGGACAACCCCGAACGGCGATCAAGGACGAGCAGTACTTC; CDR3: CASSLRGQPRTAIKDEQYF
J: TRBJ2-1; size: -; length: 13; D: -; V: TRBV9; DNA: TGTGCCAGCAGCGTAGAGACGGGAGAGAGGCAGTTCTTC; CDR3: CASSVETGERQFF
J: TRBJ1-2; size: -; length: 18; D: TRBD1; V: TRBV2; DNA: TGTGCCAGCATGGCCCTTATCCGGGACAGGGACGTCGGCTATGGCTACACCTTC; CDR3: CASMALIRDRDVGYGYTF
J: TRBJ1-2; size: -; length: 14; D: -; V: TRBV6-1; DNA: TGTGCCAGCAGTGAAGCAAGGGGCCCCTATGGCTACACCTTC; CDR3: CASSEARGPYGYTF
J: TRBJ2-3; size: -; length: 21; D: TRBD1; V: TRBV4-1; DNA: TGCGCCAGCAGCCAAGTGGGGTCCCTTGCAGGGACAGGGATTAGCACAGATACGCAGTATTTT; CDR3: CASSQVGSLAGTGISTDTQYF
J: TRBJ1-4; size: -; length: 18; D: TRBD1; V: TRBV5-1; DNA: TGCGCCAGCAGCTTGGGGACAGGACTCGTGTCGGCTAATGAAAAACTGTTTTTT; CDR3: CASSLGTGLVSANEKLFF
J: TRBJ1-4; size: -; length: 14; D: -; V: TRBV13; DNA: TGTGCCAGCAGCTTAGGGACCCCTAATGAAAAACTGTTTTTT; CDR3: CASSLGTPNEKLFF
J: TRBJ2-4; size: once; length: 11; D: -; V: TRBV7-9; DNA: TGTGCCAGCAGCTTAGACGGGTTTCTGAACTTC; CDR3: CASSLDGFLNF
J: TRBJ1-6; size: -; length: 14; D: -; V: TRBV13; DNA: TGTGCCAGCAGCTGGGGAGACAATAATTCACCCCTCCACTTT; CDR3: CASSWGDNNSPLHF
J: TRBJ1-5; size: -; length: 18; D: TRBD1; V: TRBV19; DNA: TGTGCCAGTAGTCCGGACGGGACAGGGGCTTTTAGCAATCAGCCCCAGCATTTT; CDR3: CASSPDGTGAFSNQPQHF
J: TRBJ1-2; size: -; length: 15; D: -; V: TRBV4-2; DNA: TGTGCCAGCAGCCAGTTTGACACAGCTAACTATGGCTACACCTTC; CDR3: CASSQFDTANYGYTF
J: TRBJ2-1; size: -; length: 14; D: -; V: TRBV7-9; DNA: TGTGCCAGCAGCTTAGCGGGCGGGGACAATGAGCAGTTCTTC; CDR3: CASSLAGGDNEQFF
J: TRBJ1-2; size: -; length: 14; D: TRBD1; V: TRBV2; DNA: TGTGCCAGCAGTTCCAGAGACAGGGGAAAGGGCTACACCTTC; CDR3: CASSSRDRGKGYTF
J: TRBJ1-5; size: -; length: 13; D: -; V: TRBV7-8; DNA: TGTGCCAGCAGCTTACCGGGGGATCAGCCCCAGCATTTT; CDR3: CASSLPGDQPQHF